The 5 T cell receptor beta chains presented below share a single source sample, sequenced in a study of blood T cell repertoires in COVID-19. Data came from immunoSEQ multiplex PCR; TCRdb stores just in-frame clones and leaves some out. The profile shows about 22,000 clones, nearly 90% of them singletons. Sequenced: peripheral blood. The receptors derive from a human donor with active COVID-19. The donor label of this sample is uncertain.

CDR3 in amino acids: CASSLGGMGHPPSYNEQFF. Written as DNA, the CDR3 is TGTGCCAGCAGTTTGGGCGGAATGGGGCACCCCCCCTCCTACAATGAGCAGTTCTTC. V gene TRBV6-2 or TRBV6-3 combines with J gene TRBJ2-1; TRBD1 is a possible D gene (5 bases). Germline V gene lookup returns CDR1 MNHEY and CDR2 SVGEGT. The CDR3 is made up of 19 amino acids. The V gene lost 4 bases and the J gene lost 0 bases, with 22 bases spanning the gap.

The V and J genes are TRBV25-1 and TRBJ2-2; 8 bases are shared with TRBD1. This CDR3 has 16 amino acids. Germline CDR1 MGHDK, CDR2 SYGVNS. Trimming at V came to 5 bases and at J to 3 bases, leaving 8 bases not matched to a gene. Here the CDR3 DNA reads TGTGCCAGCAGTTACCAGGGGGCAGGTTACACCGGGGAGCTGTTTTTT. This translates into CASSYQGAGYTGELFF.

The CDR3 DNA reads as TGTGCCAGCAGGGGGACAGGTACGGTTGGAGAGCAGTACTTC. Amino acids: CASRGTGTVGEQYF. The chain employs TRBV6-5 and TRBJ2-7; 8 positions match TRBD1. Germline values: CDR1 MNHEY, CDR2 SVGAGI. The CDR3 sequence is 14 residues long. V lost 6 bases, J lost 7 bases, and 11 bases stayed unmatched.

This chain joins TRBV29-1 and TRBJ1-2; weak D call: TRBD1 (6 bases). V lost 3 bases, J lost 6 bases, and 11 bases lay in between. CDR1 is SQVTM, CDR2 ANQGSEA, per germline. The CDR3 is 12 amino acids. CDR3 nucleotides: TGCAGCGTTGATGTTACAGGGAATGGCTACACCTTC. This codes for CSVDVTGNGYTF.

This clone is a singleton in its sample. This sequence joins TRBV7-6 and TRBJ1-5, with TRBD1 as a possible D gene (5 bases). V was shortened by 1 base and J by 3 bases, with 10 bases between the two germline ends. This CDR3 contains 15 residues. Germline V gives CDR1 SGHVS, CDR2 FNYEAQ. CDR3 protein: CASSLGSGINQPQHF. The CDR3 DNA reads TGTGCCAGCAGCTTAGGCTCAGGGATCAATCAGCCCCAGCATTTT. Drawing the rest from reference TRBV7-6 and TRBJ1-5, the complete variable domain is GAGVSQSPRYKVTKRGQDVALRCDPISGHVSLYWYRQALGQGPEFLTYFNYEAQQDKSGLPNDRFSAERPEGSISTLTIQRTEQRDSAMYRCASSLGSGINQPQHFGDGTRLSIL.